These T cell receptor beta chains were read from a single sample in a study of patients and donors after allogeneic stem cell transplantation. One entry per CDR3 protein results from TCRdb running MiXCR on the RT-PCR reads. The data hold around 4,100 distinct CDR3 sequences, with 20% to 25% observed a single time. Sequenced sample: blood, either unsorted or a sorted T cell fraction (not recorded which). The receptors shown here come from a human donor who was either an allogeneic HSCT recipient or a stem cell or donor lymphocyte infusion donor (not recorded which). It is not recorded whose cells these are; they may come from a transplant donor. The CDR3 runs from the conserved cysteine through the conserved F or W. A D gene is named only where the DNA matches it firmly. Clone size is shown for a subset of rows, as once, few, many or a class of expanded clone.

D gene	V gene	clone size	J gene	CDR3 protein	CDR3 DNA
TRBD2	TRBV2	NA	TRBJ2-3	CASSVQLADTQYF	TGTGCCAGCAGCGTCCAACTAGCGGATACGCAGTATTTT
NA	TRBV2	NA	TRBJ1-1	CASRYPGGNTEAFF	TGTGCCAGCAGATACCCGGGAGGCAACACTGAAGCTTTCTTT
TRBD1	TRBV20-1	few	TRBJ1-1	CSARAGGSMNTEAFF	TGCAGTGCTAGGGCAGGGGGCTCGATGAACACTGAAGCTTTCTTT
NA	TRBV7-2	medium-sized	TRBJ1-2	CASSPRDGYTF	TGTGCCAGCAGCCCGAGGGATGGCTACACCTTC
TRBD2	TRBV12-3/TRBV12-4	few	TRBJ2-1	CASSQLAGVDNEQFF	TGTGCCAGCAGCCAACTAGCGGGAGTGGACAATGAGCAGTTCTTC
NA	TRBV7-7	few	TRBJ2-7	CASSSGWGYEQYF	TGTGCCAGCAGCTCGGGATGGGGTTACGAGCAGTACTTC
NA	TRBV7-6	once	TRBJ2-3	CASSLVGPGTDTQYF	TGTGCCAGCAGCTTAGTGGGGCCAGGCACAGATACGCAGTATTTT
NA	TRBV10-3	NA	TRBJ2-1	CAISAVVYNEQFF	TGTGCCATCAGTGCCGTAGTCTACAATGAGCAGTTCTTC
NA	TRBV12-3/TRBV12-4	NA	TRBJ1-3	CASRHRRLSGNTIYF	TGTGCCAGCAGACATCGGAGGCTATCTGGAAACACCATATATTTT
NA	TRBV7-9	NA	TRBJ2-5	CASSLDGYQETQYF	TGTGCCAGCAGCCTCGACGGGTACCAAGAGACCCAGTACTTC
NA	TRBV5-1	NA	TRBJ2-1	CASRGTAGDEQFF	TGCGCCAGCAGAGGGACGGCGGGCGATGAGCAGTTCTTC
TRBD1	TRBV11-3	few	TRBJ1-1	CASSRGTGNTEAFF	TGTGCCAGCAGCCGAGGGACAGGGAACACTGAAGCTTTCTTT
TRBD2	TRBV18	few	TRBJ2-1	CASSPGTRNEQFF	TGTGCCAGCTCACCCGGGACTAGGAATGAGCAGTTCTTC
NA	TRBV27	NA	TRBJ1-1	CASTPGGFNTEAFF	TGTGCCAGCACCCCTGGGGGGTTTAACACTGAAGCTTTCTTT
TRBD2	TRBV5-1	large	TRBJ2-3	CASRLELAVRDTQYF	TGCGCCAGCAGACTAGAACTAGCGGTCCGGGATACGCAGTATTTT
NA	TRBV5-1	NA	TRBJ2-1	CASSLGSNEQFF	TGCGCCAGCAGCTTAGGTAGCAATGAGCAGTTCTTC
TRBD1	TRBV12-3/TRBV12-4	NA	TRBJ2-1	CASSLGQGSYNEQFF	TGTGCCAGCAGTCTCGGACAGGGATCCTACAATGAGCAGTTCTTC
TRBD1	TRBV7-8	medium-sized	TRBJ1-1	CASSLDTGASGVAFF	TGTGCCAGCAGCTTGGATACAGGGGCCTCAGGAGTAGCTTTCTTT
TRBD1	TRBV11-3	NA	TRBJ1-1	CASSFQDRVGTEAFF	TGTGCCAGCAGCTTCCAGGACAGGGTGGGCACTGAAGCTTTCTTT
NA	TRBV19	few	TRBJ1-5	CASSPEEDSNQPQHF	TGTGCCAGTAGTCCAGAGGAGGATAGCAATCAGCCCCAGCATTTT
NA	TRBV7-9	few	TRBJ2-7	CASSRLGVEQYF	TGTGCCAGCAGCCGCTTAGGGGTCGAGCAGTACTTC
TRBD2	TRBV24-1	NA	TRBJ2-1	CATSDLTSGNMEEQFF	TGTGCCACCAGTGATCTGACTAGCGGGAATATGGAAGAGCAGTTCTTC
NA	TRBV11-1	medium-sized	TRBJ1-1	CASSFSNTEAFF	TGTGCCAGCAGCTTTTCGAACACTGAAGCTTTCTTT
NA	TRBV10-3	few	TRBJ2-5	CAIMSSAKETQYF	TGTGCCATCATGTCCTCTGCCAAAGAGACCCAGTACTTC
TRBD1	TRBV6-2/TRBV6-3	NA	TRBJ1-1	CASQTGEPAFF	TGTGCCAGCCAGACAGGGGAACCAGCTTTCTTT
NA	TRBV6-2/TRBV6-3	NA	TRBJ2-1	CASSHRDHEQFF	TGTGCCAGCAGTCACAGGGATCATGAGCAGTTCTTC
NA	TRBV5-1	medium-sized	TRBJ2-1	CASSPNLPNEQFF	TGCGCCAGCAGCCCGAACCTCCCTAATGAGCAGTTCTTC
NA	TRBV7-8	few	TRBJ1-2	CASSLGRDNYGYTF	TGTGCCAGCAGCTTAGGCAGAGATAACTATGGCTACACCTTC
NA	TRBV6-2/TRBV6-3	few	TRBJ2-3	CASSQQSNTQYF	TGTGCCAGCAGCCAACAGTCGAATACGCAGTATTTT
NA	TRBV7-2	few	TRBJ2-6	CASSRLGANVLTF	TGTGCCAGCAGCCGCCTTGGGGCCAACGTCCTGACTTTC
NA	TRBV10-1	NA	TRBJ2-4	CASSDNGGLAKNIQYF	TGCGCCAGCAGTGATAATGGGGGGCTGGCCAAAAACATTCAGTACTTC
NA	TRBV5-1	few	TRBJ2-3	CASSLLVADTQYF	TGCGCCAGCAGCTTGCTAGTAGCCGATACGCAGTATTTT
TRBD1	TRBV5-1	large	TRBJ1-2	CASSPGTGVGYTF	TGCGCCAGCAGCCCAGGGACAGGGGTTGGCTACACCTTC
NA	TRBV7-2	few	TRBJ2-1	CASSLSGTLPYNEQFF	TGTGCCAGCAGCTTATCCGGGACTCTACCCTACAATGAGCAGTTCTTC
NA	TRBV29-1	NA	TRBJ2-5	CSVQPGVETQYF	TGCAGCGTTCAGCCTGGGGTAGAGACCCAGTACTTC
NA	TRBV5-1	medium-sized	TRBJ1-1	CASSSGTNTEAFF	TGCGCCAGCAGCTCCGGGACAAACACTGAAGCTTTCTTT
NA	TRBV24-1	NA	TRBJ2-6	CATSDSKKGFGGANVLTF	TGTGCCACCAGTGATTCCAAAAAAGGGTTCGGTGGGGCCAACGTCCTGACTTTC
NA	TRBV5-8	medium-sized	TRBJ2-2	CASSLARTNTGELFF	TGTGCCAGCAGCTTGGCGCGGACGAACACCGGGGAGCTGTTTTTT
NA	TRBV11-1	NA	TRBJ2-3	CASSSRETRADTQYF	TGTGCCAGCAGCTCCCGGGAGACTCGGGCAGATACGCAGTATTTT
TRBD1	TRBV18	NA	TRBJ1-1	CASSPPTGTGLTEAFF	TGTGCCAGCTCACCACCGACGGGGACAGGGCTGACTGAAGCTTTCTTT
NA	TRBV27	medium-sized	TRBJ2-7	CASSLYPLGSYEQYF	TGTGCCAGCAGTTTATACCCCCTGGGCTCCTACGAGCAGTACTTC
NA	TRBV2	NA	TRBJ2-5	CASIQAGETQYF	TGTGCCAGCATACAAGCTGGGGAGACCCAGTACTTC
NA	TRBV7-6	few	TRBJ2-1	CASSLDWDPGNEQFF	TGTGCCAGCAGCTTAGATTGGGACCCCGGCAATGAGCAGTTCTTC
NA	TRBV10-2	few	TRBJ2-1	CASREVNEQFF	TGCGCCAGCAGAGAGGTCAATGAGCAGTTCTTC
NA	TRBV5-1	NA	TRBJ2-3	CATSPGWGDTQYF	TGCGCCACCAGTCCGGGGTGGGGAGATACGCAGTATTTT
NA	TRBV6-5	medium-sized	TRBJ2-1	CASSDQNVQFF	TGTGCCAGCAGCGACCAAAATGTGCAGTTCTTC
TRBD2	TRBV20-1	few	TRBJ2-3	CSAAPRSGGITDTQYF	TGCAGTGCTGCCCCCCGGAGCGGGGGCATCACAGATACGCAGTATTTT
TRBD2	TRBV7-2	NA	TRBJ2-3	CASSFLPSGSADTQYF	TGTGCCAGCAGCTTTCTACCTAGCGGGAGTGCAGATACGCAGTATTTT
NA	TRBV5-4	few	TRBJ1-1	CASTHLSMNTEAFF	TGTGCCAGCACCCATCTCAGTATGAACACTGAAGCTTTCTTT
TRBD1	TRBV20-1	NA	TRBJ1-1	CSASRDRGTEAFF	TGCAGTGCTAGTCGGGACAGGGGAACTGAAGCTTTCTTT
NA	TRBV27	few	TRBJ2-1	CASSLQAISSYNEQFF	TGTGCCAGCAGTTTACAAGCGATCAGCTCCTACAATGAGCAGTTCTTC
NA	TRBV11-1	NA	TRBJ2-5	CASSLASHQETQYF	TGTGCCAGCAGCTTGGCTAGCCACCAAGAGACCCAGTACTTC
NA	TRBV6-1	NA	TRBJ1-2	CASSDAGIYGYTF	TGTGCCAGCAGTGATGCCGGTATATATGGCTACACCTTC
NA	TRBV10-3	NA	TRBJ2-1	CAISSLENEQFF	TGTGCCATCAGTAGCCTAGAGAATGAGCAGTTCTTC
NA	TRBV12-2	large	TRBJ1-6	CASRYGHTSGHHNSPLHF	TGTGCAAGTCGCTACGGCCATACCTCGGGACACCATAATTCACCCCTCCACTTT
NA	TRBV15	medium-sized	TRBJ2-5	CATSRPPQETQYF	TGTGCCACCAGCAGACCCCCGCAAGAGACCCAGTACTTC
NA	TRBV5-6	NA	TRBJ1-2	CASSLVVAGYTF	TGTGCCAGCAGCTTGGTGGTCGCCGGCTACACCTTC